Shown below are 32 T cell receptor beta chains from a single sample sequenced in a study of graft-versus-host responses after intestinal transplantation (dated by TCRdb to the early 2020s). Library preparation employed the immunoSEQ multiplex PCR assay. TCRdb's version of the immuneACCESS table is confined to in-frame rearrangements and falls short of the full clone set. An unresolved V gene accounts for under half of the shortfall where checked; the remainder is of unknown origin. Within this sample are 15,000 to 20,000 clones, with approximately 90% of them counted one time only. The ten largest account for roughly 1.9% of the sample. Sequencing used PBMCs, obtained 357 days after transplant. The receptors were gathered from a human patient who received an intestinal transplant, so some T cells may come from the graft donor.

V usage is TRBV6-4 and J usage is TRBJ2-2; D is undetermined. The germline V gene encodes CDR1 MRHNA and CDR2 SNTAGT. Trimming took off 0 bases at V and 4 bases at J, with 3 bases between the two ends. This CDR3 region has 13 residues. The DNA for the CDR3 is TGTGCCAGCAGTGACTCGACCACCGGGGAGCTGTTTTTT. It specifies CASSDSTTGELFF.

The chain carries TRBV5-1 and TRBJ1-2; possibly TRBD1 for D (6 bases). CDR1 and CDR2 (germline): SGHRS, YFSETQ. The length of the CDR3 is 14 residues. Trimming removed 0 bases at V and 4 bases at J, with 10 bases between. CDR3 sequence (DNA): TGCGCCAGCAGCTTGGACGGCAGGGGCTATGGCTACACCTTC. It codes for CASSLDGRGYGYTF.

This clone has a handful of counts. The chain uses TRBV18 and TRBJ2-7; 9 positions match TRBD2. This CDR3 comprises 17 residues. The germline CDR1 and CDR2 sequences are KGHSH and LQKENI. Trimming took 0 bases from V and 3 from J; bases not matched to a gene: 9. The CDR3 nucleotides read TGTGCCAGCTCACCACCGGCTCTCGCGGGGGGGAGCTACGAGCAGTACTTC. Amino acids: CASSPPALAGGSYEQYF.

The genes are TRBV18 and TRBJ2-7; D is possibly TRBD1 (5 bases). The CDR3 length is 13 residues. Per germline, CDR1 KGHSH and CDR2 LQKENI. Between the trimmed V and J ends, which lost 3 bases and 4 bases, there was a span of 10 bases. The CDR3 here is CASSPTGIYEQYF. The CDR3 nucleotides are TGTGCCAGCTCACCCACAGGTATTTACGAGCAGTACTTC.

DNA of the CDR3: TGTGCCAGCAGTGAGGGACTAGCGGGAGTCAATGAGCAGTTCTTC. It yields the protein CASSEGLAGVNEQFF. J is TRBJ2-1 and V is TRBV6-4; the match to TRBD2 covers 14 bases. Trimming took 3 bases from V and 6 from J; bases not matched to a gene: 1. The CDR3 covers 15 residues. Germline V gene lookup returns CDR1 MRHNA and CDR2 SNTAGT.

The chain couples TRBV6-1 to TRBJ2-7; TRBD1 matches 7 bases. The V gene end was trimmed by 4 bases and the J gene end by 3 bases; junction bases not matched to a gene: 3. Germline CDR1 is MNHNS and CDR2 is SASEGT. This CDR3 has 13 amino acids. The CDR3 loop reads CASSAGTDYEQYF. CDR3 DNA: TGTGCCAGCAGTGCCGGGACAGACTACGAGCAGTACTTC.

The genes are TRBV6-5 and TRBJ1-5; D might be TRBD1 (6 bases). CDR3 length equals 14 residues. Trimming took off 5 bases at V and 5 bases at J, with 13 bases between the two ends. The germline V gene has CDR1 MNHEY and CDR2 SVGAGI. The chain's CDR3 is CASSEGGEDQPQHF. CDR3 nucleotides: TGTGCCAGCAGTGAAGGGGGTGAGGATCAGCCCCAGCATTTT.

CDR3 loop: CASSIDRQGGYQPQHF. CDR3 DNA sequence: TGTGCCAGTAGTATAGATCGACAGGGGGGCTATCAGCCCCAGCATTTT. The rearrangement joins TRBV19 to TRBJ1-5, with 9 bases that match TRBD1. Per germline, CDR1 LNHDA and CDR2 SQIVND (reference sequence). CDR3 length: 16 residues. Losses at the gene ends were 0 bases for V and 5 bases for J; bases not matched to a gene: 5.

The chain employs TRBV11-2 and TRBJ2-7, with 11 nucleotides matching TRBD2. Germline V gives CDR1 SGHAT, CDR2 FQNNGV. The CDR3 sequence is 14 residues long. Trimming cost V 3 bases and J 3 bases; bases outside gene matches: 1. The CDR3 here is CASSLGTSGYEQYF. The CDR3 DNA sequence: TGTGCCAGCAGCTTGGGGACTAGCGGCTACGAGCAGTACTTC.

This chain uses TRBV9 with TRBJ2-2; 7 positions match TRBD1. Looked up from germline, CDR1 is SGDLS and CDR2 is YYNGEE. J lost 3 bases, V lost 0 bases, and 5 bases had no gene match. This CDR3 has 16 residues. The DNA of the CDR3 is TGTGCCAGCAGCGTAGGGGACAGTTCCGACACCGGGGAGCTGTTTTTT. This translates into CASSVGDSSDTGELFF.

The CDR3 DNA reads TGTGCCAGCAGTGACCGGGCCACCGGGGAGCTGTTTTTT. This codes for CASSDRATGELFF. V gene TRBV2 combines with J gene TRBJ2-2; D is unresolved. The germline V gene encodes CDR1 SNHLY and CDR2 FYNNEI. V lost 3 bases and J lost 4, with 6 bases in between. The CDR3 runs 13 residues.

V gene TRBV29-1 combines with J gene TRBJ2-1; 13 nucleotides match TRBD2. Per the germline V gene, CDR1 is SQVTM and CDR2 is ANQGSEA. The V and J ends lost 4 bases and 6 bases, in that order; junction bases with no gene match: 3. The CDR3 runs 14 residues. In DNA form, the CDR3 reads TGCAGCGTTGTGGGGACTAGCGGGACCAATGAGCAGTTCTTC. Translating gives CSVVGTSGTNEQFF.

V is TRBV4-1 and J is TRBJ1-3, with D perhaps matching TRBD1 (6 bases). Germline loops: CDR1 MGHRA, CDR2 YSYEKL. The CDR3 totals 15 residues. Trimming removed 7 bases at V and 0 bases at J, with 13 bases between. This CDR3 reads CASIARTVSGNTIYF. The CDR3 DNA reads as TGCGCCAGCATTGCCCGGACAGTCTCTGGAAACACCATATATTTT.

The chain links TRBV12-2 to TRBJ2-7. TRBV12-2 is marked as a pseudogene. The CDR3 contains 13 residues. The CDR3 region is CASRLAQSYEQYF. In nucleotides, the CDR3 is TGTGCAAGTCGCTTAGCGCAATCCTACGAGCAGTACTTC.

This chain uses TRBV7-9 with TRBJ1-5; a weak D match, TRBD1 (5 bases). The CDR3 contains 12 residues. Trimming took off 8 bases at V and 4 bases at J, with 9 bases between the two ends. Germline CDR1 and CDR2: SEHNR and FQNEAQ (reference sequence). CDR3 residues: CASQGVNQPQHF. CDR3 coding DNA: TGTGCCAGCCAGGGAGTAAATCAGCCCCAGCATTTT. Combining the CDR3 with reference TRBV7-9 and TRBJ1-5 gives the whole variable domain DTGVSQNPRHKITKRGQNVTFRCDPISEHNRLYWYRQTLGQGPEFLTYFQNEAQLEKSRLLSDRFSAERPKGSFSTLEIQRTEQGDSAMYLCASQGVNQPQHFGDGTRLSIL.

The rearrangement links TRBV9 to TRBJ2-1; TRBD1 might be the D (6 bases). Trimming pared 4 bases from V and 7 bases from J, leaving 9 bases between. CDR1 SGDLS and CDR2 YYNGEE come from the germline V gene. The CDR3 is 12 residues long. In DNA form, the CDR3 reads TGTGCCAGCAGCATTAGGGGGAATGAGCAGTTCTTC. The encoded protein is CASSIRGNEQFF.

The chain couples TRBV29-1 to TRBJ1-1; D not certain. The CDR3 runs to 12 residues. The V gene's germline CDR1 is SQVTM and CDR2 ANQGSEA. V was trimmed by 5 bases and J by 1 base, leaving 8 bases between them. The CDR3 reads CSVSKGNTEAFF. The DNA of the CDR3 is TGCAGCGTTAGTAAGGGGAACACTGAAGCTTTCTTT.

V gene TRBV10-2 combines with J gene TRBJ2-7; D possibly corresponds to TRBD2 (6 bases). V lost 6 bases to trimming and J lost 0 bases, with 12 bases between them. Germline CDR1 and CDR2: WSHSY and SAAADI. The CDR3 totals 14 residues. CDR3 protein: CASRRLATSYEQYF. CDR3 DNA sequence: TGCGCCAGCAGGCGTCTAGCGACCTCCTACGAGCAGTACTTC.

Only one count was recorded for this clone. The rearrangement joins TRBV5-6 to TRBJ2-3; D is perhaps TRBD1 (6 bases). This CDR3 has 16 residues. The ends were cut back, 2 bases at V and 2 bases at J, with 15 bases in the middle. Germline values: CDR1 SGHDT, CDR2 YYEEEE. The chain's CDR3 is CASSFTGSGYTDTQYF. The CDR3 region has the DNA TGTGCCAGCAGCTTTACAGGGTCGGGGTACACAGATACGCAGTATTTT.

This clone was detected only once. The CDR3 here is CASSFVGTEAFF. CDR3 DNA sequence: TGTGCCAGCAGTTTCGTGGGGACTGAAGCTTTCTTT. The chain carries TRBV28 and TRBJ1-1; unclear D gene. The germline gives CDR1 MDHEN, CDR2 SYDVKM. Between the trimmed V and J ends, which lost 3 bases and 5 bases, there was a span of 7 bases. The length of the CDR3 is 12 residues.

V and J are TRBV6-8 and TRBJ1-5; 12 positions agree with TRBD1. The CDR3 spans 21 residues. The germline V gene has CDR1 MNHGY and CDR2 SAAAGT. V dropped 2 bases and J dropped 2; count of bases not matched to a gene: 16. CDR3 sequence: CASSYRGGDRGRLAGNQPQHF. The CDR3 region has the DNA TGTGCCAGCAGTTACCGGGGAGGGGACAGGGGGCGACTTGCTGGCAATCAGCCCCAGCATTTT.

V and J are TRBV28 and TRBJ2-4, with 7 positions matching TRBD2. Germline CDR1 reads MDHEN; CDR2 reads SYDVKM. The CDR3 totals 15 residues. With V trimmed by 8 bases and J by 0 bases, 7 bases remained unmatched. The CDR3 region is CASGGAGLAKNIQYF. CDR3 nucleotides: TGTGCCAGCGGAGGAGCGGGACTAGCCAAAAACATTCAGTACTTC.

This chain links TRBV6-5 with TRBJ2-7; 10 nucleotides match TRBD2. V trimming: 2 bases; J trimming: 6 bases; junction bases outside the gene matches: 4. The germline gives CDR1 MNHEY, CDR2 SVGAGI. The CDR3 is made up of 14 amino acids. The CDR3 DNA is TGTGCCAGCAGTTACCGGAGCGGGAGGGCCGAGCAGTACTTC. It codes for CASSYRSGRAEQYF.

This chain uses TRBV11-1 with TRBJ2-5, with 9 bases that match TRBD1. The DNA end is more similar to TRBJ2-7, so the J call may be wrong. CDR1 and CDR2 from the germline V gene are SGHAT and FQDESV (reference sequence). This CDR3 contains 14 residues. The CDR3 DNA follows: TGTGCCAGCAGCCCCCGGGACAGGGCCTACGAGCAGTACTTC. Protein sequence: CASSPRDRAYEQYF.

The chain recombines TRBV13 with TRBJ1-3; TRBD1 matches at 8 bases. This CDR3 comprises 16 residues. Germline CDR1 and CDR2: PRHDT and FYEKMQ (reference sequence). The V and J ends lost 0 bases and 2 bases, in that order; junction bases with no gene match: 3. The CDR3 here is CASSLGDRVAGNTIYF. The CDR3 DNA is TGTGCCAGCAGCTTAGGGGACAGGGTAGCTGGAAACACCATATATTTT.

The chain recombines TRBV21-1 with TRBJ1-1. TRBV21-1 represents a pseudogene. CDR3 length: 16 residues. Written as DNA, the CDR3 is TGTGCCAGCAGCAAAGATGAAGGCAGCTGGAACACTGAAGCTTTCTTT. Protein: CASSKDEGSWNTEAFF.

The V gene is TRBV7-3, the J gene TRBJ2-7; the match to TRBD1 covers 8 bases. The CDR3 is made up of 15 amino acids. V lost 4 bases to trimming and J lost 4 bases; unmatched junction nucleotides: 9. CDR1 SGHTA and CDR2 FQGTGA come from the germline V gene. This CDR3 reads CASSYAGGFGYEQYF. The DNA of the CDR3 is TGTGCCAGCAGCTATGCAGGGGGCTTCGGATACGAGCAGTACTTC.

The CDR3 region has the DNA TGTGCCAGCAGCCCTACGCCGGGAAACACCATATATTTT. This sequence encodes CASSPTPGNTIYF. The chain is built from TRBV6-1 and TRBJ1-3, with D hard to call. This CDR3 region has 13 residues. The V and J ends lost 6 bases and 4 bases respectively, with 10 bases between them. Per the germline V gene, CDR1 is MNHNS and CDR2 is SASEGT.

DNA of the CDR3: TGTGCCAGCAGTTATTCTTTGACGGACAATGAGCAGTTCTTC. The encoded protein is CASSYSLTDNEQFF. The rearrangement uses TRBV6-1 and TRBJ2-1; D is unclear. The V gene lost 5 bases and the J gene lost 5 bases, with 13 bases spanning the gap. Germline-derived CDR1 and CDR2 are MNHNS and SASEGT. The CDR3 runs to 14 residues.

The gene calls are TRBV27 and TRBJ1-1; 9 bases map to TRBD1. CDR1 is MNHEY and CDR2 is SMNVEV in the germline V gene (reference sequence). This CDR3 has 16 amino acids. V gave up 4 bases and J gave up 1 base; unmatched junction bases: 7. The CDR3 protein is CASSYRQGVKNTEAFF. DNA of the CDR3: TGTGCCAGCAGTTACCGACAGGGGGTTAAGAACACTGAAGCTTTCTTT.

The chain uses TRBV4-1 and TRBJ2-1; D not resolved. Germline assignment: CDR1 MGHRA and CDR2 YSYEKL. The CDR3 totals 14 residues. V shed 1 base and J shed 3 bases, with 7 bases lying between them. CDR3 in amino acids: CASSQGGFYNEQFF. The CDR3 DNA reads as TGCGCCAGCAGCCAAGGGGGATTCTACAATGAGCAGTTCTTC.

The chain couples TRBV19 to TRBJ1-5, with no clear D. The ends were cut back, 2 bases at V and 0 bases at J, with 8 bases in the middle. Germline values: CDR1 LNHDA, CDR2 SQIVND (reference sequence). The CDR3 runs 15 residues. CDR3 in amino acids: CASSIYGHSNQPQHF. The CDR3 region has the DNA TGTGCCAGTAGTATATACGGTCATAGCAATCAGCCCCAGCATTTT.